The clone carrying this T cell receptor (beta chain) occurred a few times. Its specificity is unknown. Clones were sequenced by immunoSEQ multiplex PCR, and TCRdb holds only the in-frame ones, with some missing. The table records around 2,200 clones, about 81% of them present only once. The data are from a study of chemoradiotherapy in HPV16-positive cancers. General study findings and limits: HPV-specific T cells were functionally defined from only two HPV16-positive patients. During treatment, candidate HPV-specific clones and E7-related motifs expanded in tumor.

Germline CDR1 is SGHTA and CDR2 is FQGNSA. The CDR3 totals 17 residues. V lost 6 bases, J lost 6 bases, and 16 bases stayed unmatched. V gene TRBV7-2 combines with J gene TRBJ1-5, with 8 nucleotides matching TRBD1. Sequencing used tumor tissue, obtained from a patient who underwent chemoradiotherapy. This clonotype originated in a human donor with HPV-associated anogenital cancer. The CDR3 nucleotides are TGTGCCAGCAGTCGGGGAGGGAGCCAGGGGGCGAGTCAGCCCCAGCATTTT. Residues: CASSRGGSQGASQPQHF.